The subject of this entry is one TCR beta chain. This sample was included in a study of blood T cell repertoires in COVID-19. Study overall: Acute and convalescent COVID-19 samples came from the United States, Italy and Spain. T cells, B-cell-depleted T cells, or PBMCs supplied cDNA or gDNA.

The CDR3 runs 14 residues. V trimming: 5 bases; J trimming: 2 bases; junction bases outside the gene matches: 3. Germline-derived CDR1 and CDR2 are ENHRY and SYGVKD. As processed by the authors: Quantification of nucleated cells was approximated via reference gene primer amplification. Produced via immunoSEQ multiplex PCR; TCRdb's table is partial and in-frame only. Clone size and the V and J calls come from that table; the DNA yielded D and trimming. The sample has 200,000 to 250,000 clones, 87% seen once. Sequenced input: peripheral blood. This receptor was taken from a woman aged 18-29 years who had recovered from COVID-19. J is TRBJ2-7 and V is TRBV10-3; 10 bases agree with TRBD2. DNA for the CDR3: TGTGCCATCAGTACACTAGCGGGGCCCTACGAGCAGTACTTC. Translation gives CAISTLAGPYEQYF.